This T cell receptor beta chain emerged from a study of shared clonotypes between healthy human individuals (dated by TCRdb to the early 2020s). Concerning the study at large: A couple of women and a few men aged 18 to 49 years were included in the cohort. For each donor, CD4 naive and CD4 memory were each given three plates, CD8 naive was given two plates, and CD8 memory was given one plate. To estimate repertoire size and how much clonotype sharing occurs between individuals, the study deeply sequenced the blood TCR repertoires of a handful of healthy adults. Different laboratories and diverse techniques were used to prepare libraries and sequence TCR repertoires, to increase sequencing depth and limit assay-specific biases. Between about 0.94 and 10 billion PBMCs per donor were obtained by leukapheresis. Here is what the overall study found, with its caveats: Because the study included a small number of donors, the genetic and exposure-history diversity represented was limited. Higher generation probabilities were observed for clonotypes shared by all four sorted-subset donors than for non-shared clonotypes. Sampling was restricted to blood, and TCR repertoires in tissues likely differ from the TCR repertoires found in blood. Estimated clonotype richness was generally larger for naive than for memory subsets. Pairwise subsampling indicated that sequencing depth was expected to affect the degree of clonotype sharing among donors. Incomplete sequencing was indicated by rarefaction of sorted-subset datasets, despite the large sequencing depth. Across a few donors, approximately 4.9% of naive CD4, around 3.5% of naive CD8, approximately 2.5% of memory CD4, and over 0.35% of memory CD8 clonotypes were shared.

Using the deep immunoSEQ assay, multiplex PCR amplified TCR CDR3 regions from genomic DNA. Extracted genomic DNA from each cell subset was spread evenly across all wells of several immunoSEQ 96-well plates, with each plate serving as a replicate. Each replicate PCR for sorted subsets received roughly 200 ng genomic DNA, equal to roughly 30,000 T cell genomes. Purified libraries were measured with a Qubit 3.0 fluorometer, size-checked on a Bioanalyzer 2100, and measured again with the KAPA Library Quantification kit. A separate single-read 150-cycle Illumina NextSeq 550 flow cell was used to sequence each immunoSEQ 96-well plate. The paper's data handling went like this. The immunoSEQ output contained only junctional sequences without quality scores, so filtering could not match that applied to full-length reads. To assign V/J genes and CDR3, sequences were annotated using PyIR, a Python wrapper for IgBLAST v1.9, with IMGT germline references. Reads were removed for weak V/J assignments (E-value above 1e-6), missing CDR3, stop codons, out-of-frame junctions, or ambiguous translated residues. V3J clonotypes were defined as sequences sharing the same inferred V gene, J gene, and CDR3 amino acid sequence. The percentage overlap between two repertoires was calculated by dividing the number of shared unique clonotypes by the size of the smaller repertoire. RTK rarefaction, the Chao1 estimator, and Recon v2.1 estimates of unobserved clonotypes were used to assess repertoire richness. For all TCRbeta clonotypes obtained by the gDNA method from a few donors, generation probabilities were computed with OLGA. This immuneACCESS table, as held by TCRdb, lists in-frame sequences with V and J called but not all clones. Of the missing ones, under half trace to an unresolved V gene in checked studies; the others have no known cause. That table gives V, J and clone size, and the DNA gave D and trimming. This sample comprises about 1 million clones, under 80% of them detected only once. Roughly 1.5% of the sample is taken by the ten largest.

As to this clone: The antigen this receptor binds is unknown. No qualities accompany the bases; no much larger clone lies one base away. At the DNA level, this CDR3 is encoded by other sequences in the same sample as well.

Donors were healthy HIV-negative adults with no recently reported acute infections or vaccinations. All donors were Caucasian adults living in Nashville, Tennessee, USA. CD4+ T cells were enriched by magnetic negative selection; naive cells were then positively selected on CD45RA, and the negative fraction formed the memory subset. Blood was obtained by leukapheresis, after which PBMCs were separated by Ficoll-Histopaque density gradient centrifugation and cryopreserved in liquid nitrogen vapor phase. Analytical flow cytometry was used to check the purity and quantity of every magnetically sorted T cell population. Each sorted fraction had its genomic DNA isolated and then quantified by UV absorbance on a Nanodrop 2000c. From a lookup of the germline V gene, CDR1 and CDR2 are SGHTA and FQGNSA. Including the terminal cysteine and phenylalanine, the CDR3 comprises 12 residues. The kept DNA is CDR3 alone, 36 bases in frame from the first base. The junction shows trimming of 3 bases on V and 6 bases on J, plus 7 bases between the germline ends.

The chain is encoded by TRBV7-2 joined to TRBJ2-3, and the D gene may be TRBD2, 5 bases matching. The TCR sequence derives from a man younger than 30 in good health. Sequenced input: memory CD4+ T cells sorted from blood. In light of the paper, this sample's cell subset or site label describes: CD45RA-negative fraction. The nucleotide sequence is given as TGTGCCAGCAGCTTGGGAGTGGATACGCAGTATTTT. It translates as CASSLGVDTQYF.